The clone carrying this T cell receptor beta chain appeared a few times. Its antigen is unidentified. Treatment reported: oral pan-JAK inhibitor, 5-10 mg twice daily. This record belongs to a study of CD8+ T cells in alopecia areata. At the level of the study: Tofacitinib treatment spanned 6 to 18 months, with 6 months off drug afterward.

Following RNA extraction, reverse transcription yielded cDNA that acted as the sequencing template. TCRdb's copy holds only in-frame clones and misses some; the assay was immunoSEQ multiplex PCR. This table has 150,000 to 200,000 clones, around 58% appearing once. Study-wide findings and caveats: Many expanded lesional clones persisted during tofacitinib (in both scalp and blood). Because one nonresponder was included, the link of baseline CD8+ expansion to response is considered uncertain.

The sample here was CD4+ T cells sorted from blood, taken at approximately week 56, from a patient treated with tofacitinib. The sequence derives from a human donor with alopecia areata.

CDR3 sequence: CASNRGGTDTQYF. The CDR3 DNA reads TGTGCCAGCAACCGCGGGGGCACAGATACGCAGTATTTT. This rearrangement joins TRBV2 to TRBJ2-3, with D maybe TRBD2 (6 bases). The CDR3 has 13 amino acids. V lost 7 bases and J 1 base, leaving 9 bases between the germline ends. Germline-derived CDR1 and CDR2 are SNHLY and FYNNEI.